This T cell receptor beta chain originates from a study of TIL therapy for anti-PD-1-resistant metastatic lung cancer (dated by TCRdb to about 2021). Looking at the study overall: Enrolled patients had a median age of roughly 54 years (range about 35-85) and a median tumor PD-L1 proportion score of less than 7.5%. Across the cohort, whole-exome sequencing showed a median non-synonymous tumor mutation burden of 1.5 mutations per megabase. Clonotypes were tracked across tumor, expanded TIL product and serial blood samples by T cell receptor beta sequencing of tumor and peripheral blood. Most of the cohort had lung adenocarcinoma, including a handful of EGFR-mutant tumors and two ALK-rearranged tumors, and half of the patients were either current or former smokers. Results the study describes overall, beyond this receptor: Generalizability was limited because the cohort was highly selected, with more treatment-naive, never-smoker and oncogene-addicted patients included than is typical. Compared with baseline intratumoral T cells, expanded TIL cultures were more clonal and less diverse (median clonality roughly 6% vs 31%, p < 0.0001). The study protocol defined all tumor marker inferences as exploratory. High clonal turnover was observed in TIL culture, with many enriched product clones not detected in the baseline tumor, which suggested clonal contraction rather than faithful expansion.

TCR beta CDR3 regions were amplified from genomic DNA by bias-controlled multiplex PCR with the immunoSEQ v3 hsTCRB kit. TCR libraries were sequenced on an Illumina NextSeq 500 to about 2.1 million read pairs for survey level or roughly 4.5-6 million for deep level. The original methods were these. V, D and J genes were assigned, non-productive sequences were removed, and clonality was reported by immunoSEQ Analyzer software. To compare repertoires between infused TIL and blood, productive Simpson clonality was used along with the Morisita overlap index of productive TRB rearrangements. TCRdb limited this immuneACCESS table to in-frame rearrangements with V and J called. A share of clones is missing; checked studies link under half to unresolved V genes, and the rest is unexplained. V and J calls and clone size are copied from that table; D and trimming were computed from the DNA. Across this sample there are about 50,000 clones, with 70% to 85% seen only once. The ten largest clones take up 5.6% of the sample.

The CDR3 runs 14 amino acids, cysteine and phenylalanine included. Of the read, only the CDR3 DNA is kept; its 42 bases are in frame from base 1. As encoded in the germline V gene, CDR1 is KGHSH while CDR2 is LQKENI. Compared with germline, V lacks 0 bases and J lacks 12 bases; bases without a gene match: 6. The time point tag for this specimen amounts to: pre-treatment sample, taken before nivolumab and TIL therapy. Baseline tumor samples were excised metastases, mostly pleural nodules or supraclavicular lymph nodes, from the same resection used to grow TIL. Tumors were collected before any PD-1/PD-L1 blockade, after which patients were given nivolumab, and patients who progressed were given lymphodepletion, an infusion of expanded TIL and IL-2. Between October 2017 and 2020, a dual-center phase I trial enrolled adults who had stage 4 NSCLC. Samples came from a single-arm, open-label phase I trial of tumor-infiltrating lymphocyte therapy with nivolumab in advanced non-small cell lung cancer. For each resected tumor, portions were snap-frozen in liquid nitrogen and kept at -80 degrees C. Tumor regions of interest were chosen on H&E sections by laser-capture macrodissection, pulverized into approximately 15 mg aliquots, and extracted with Qiagen Allprep kits.

On this clone itself: What this receptor recognizes is not known. It has no much larger one-base neighbor in the sample; base qualities were not kept.

The rearranged segments are TRBV18 and TRBJ2-7; TRBD2 matches 12 bases in the middle. Sequencing was performed on tumor tissue, taken at baseline. The receptor was isolated from a person between 25 and 79 years old with non-small cell lung cancer. The CDR3 protein is CASSPPASGGGVYF. The DNA sequence reads TGTGCCAGCTCACCACCGGCTAGCGGGGGGGGTGTGTACTTC.